Listed below are T cell receptor beta chains from one sample, sequenced in a study of T-cell reconstitution after alpha-beta-depleted transplantation in children. TCRdb passed the PCR reads through MiXCR, listing each CDR3 protein once. This sample has about 200,000 distinct CDR3 sequences, with roughly 6.3% found just once. The material sequenced was PBMCs, taken before TCRalphabeta/CD19-depleted stem cell transplant. The receptors here all came from a girl in the first two years of life with combined immunodeficiency, due to receive a stem cell transplant. Each CDR3 is given with its conserved first and last residue. The order of the fields is D gene, J gene, V gene, clone size, CDR3 protein, CDR3 DNA. A D gene is named only where the DNA matches it firmly. A clone size is listed for some rows: how often the clone was seen (once, few, many), or a class if it is expanded.

NA,TRBJ2-2,TRBV5-1,few,CASSLPVTHDPGELFF,TGCGCCAGCAGCTTGCCTGTAACTCATGACCCCGGGGAGCTGTTTTTT
NA,TRBJ2-1,TRBV5-1,many,CASSLGDYKGFF,TGCGCCAGCAGCTTGGGTGACTACAAGGGGTTCTTC
NA,TRBJ1-1,TRBV7-6,NA,CASSLDGGNTEAFF,TGTGCCAGCAGCTTAGACGGAGGGAACACTGAAGCTTTCTTT
TRBD2,TRBJ2-3,TRBV5-1,many,CASSLDERESTDTQYF,TGCGCCAGCAGCTTAGACGAGCGGGAGAGCACAGATACGCAGTATTTT
TRBD1,TRBJ2-6,TRBV29-1,NA,CSVEDRDRGLSGANVLTF,TGCAGCGTTGAAGACAGGGACAGGGGACTCTCTGGGGCCAACGTCCTGACTTTC
NA,TRBJ2-7,TRBV2,many,CASIEREDRSSYEQYF,TGTGCCAGCATCGAAAGGGAGGACAGGAGCTCCTACGAGCAGTACTTC
TRBD2,TRBJ2-1,TRBV5-1,many,CASSFSGGSYNEQFF,TGCGCCAGCAGCTTTAGCGGGGGGTCCTACAATGAGCAGTTCTTC
NA,TRBJ1-1,TRBV25-1,many,CASRLGVTEAFF,TGTGCCAGCAGGCTCGGTGTCACTGAAGCTTTCTTT
NA,TRBJ2-7,TRBV29-1,many,CSVGGGSGYEQYF,TGCAGCGTTGGAGGGGGGAGCGGTTACGAGCAGTACTTC
NA,TRBJ2-7,TRBV28,many,CASSSDRGLPYEQYF,TGTGCCAGCAGCTCAGACAGGGGACTACCCTACGAGCAGTACTTC
NA,TRBJ2-3,TRBV28,many,CASSYQSGRTDTQYF,TGTGCCAGCAGTTACCAGTCGGGGCGGACAGATACGCAGTATTTT
NA,TRBJ2-1,TRBV20-1,many,CSAEPTESSYNEQFF,TGCAGTGCAGAACCCACAGAGAGCTCCTACAATGAGCAGTTCTTC
TRBD2,TRBJ2-1,TRBV20-1,NA,CSARPSGGEDEQFF,TGCAGTGCTAGACCTAGCGGGGGGGAGGATGAGCAGTTCTTC
NA,TRBJ2-7,TRBV20-1,many,CSAQGSPARGIYEQYF,TGCAGTGCTCAGGGGAGCCCGGCTCGGGGGATATACGAGCAGTACTTC
NA,TRBJ2-7,TRBV7-2,many,CASSLEAGGTYEQYF,TGTGCCAGCAGCTTAGAAGCAGGGGGGACCTACGAGCAGTACTTC
TRBD2,TRBJ2-3,TRBV27,many,CASSPRLAGGLSNTDTQYF,TGTGCCAGCAGTCCTAGACTAGCGGGGGGTCTCTCCAACACAGATACGCAGTATTTT
NA,TRBJ2-1,TRBV14,many,CASSLAAGSNEQFF,TGTGCCAGCAGCTTAGCTGCGGGGAGCAATGAGCAGTTCTTC
NA,TRBJ1-1,TRBV6-2/TRBV6-3,many,CASRYREVEAFF,TGTGCCAGCAGATACAGGGAGGTTGAAGCTTTCTTT
TRBD2,TRBJ2-4,TRBV4-1,many,CASSQDRSGTRVNIQYF,TGCGCCAGCAGCCAAGATCGGTCCGGGACTAGAGTGAACATTCAGTACTTC
TRBD1,TRBJ2-7,TRBV29-1,NA,CSVGDRDPYEQYF,TGCAGCGTCGGGGACAGGGATCCCTACGAGCAGTACTTC
NA,TRBJ2-7,TRBV29-1,many,CSVGGRPFSYEQYF,TGCAGCGTTGGCGGACGGCCTTTCTCCTACGAGCAGTACTTC
NA,TRBJ1-5,TRBV20-1,few,CSAYPGGAYSNQPQHF,TGCAGTGCTTACCCTGGTGGAGCCTATAGCAATCAGCCCCAGCATTTT
NA,TRBJ2-1,TRBV4-1,many,CASSQDKDSSYNEQFF,TGCGCCAGCAGCCAAGATAAAGACAGCTCCTACAATGAGCAGTTCTTC
TRBD1,TRBJ2-1,TRBV20-1,many,CSATDRGDEQFF,TGCAGTGCCACGGACAGGGGGGATGAGCAGTTCTTC
TRBD2,TRBJ2-1,TRBV29-1,many,CSVVSSGGIYNEQFF,TGCAGCGTTGTTTCTAGCGGGGGAATATACAATGAGCAGTTCTTC
NA,TRBJ1-2,TRBV29-1,many,CSAGTYGYTF,TGCAGCGCCGGGACATATGGCTACACCTTC
NA,TRBJ2-1,TRBV6-4,many,CASSDQANNEQFF,TGTGCCAGCAGTGACCAGGCTAACAATGAGCAGTTCTTC
NA,TRBJ2-1,TRBV28,many,CASSFAIGGTLLDREFF,TGTGCCAGCAGTTTCGCTATTGGGGGGACTCTCTTAGACCGGGAGTTCTTC
NA,TRBJ2-4,TRBV29-1,many,CSVGEAKNIQYF,TGCAGCGTTGGGGAAGCCAAAAACATTCAGTACTTC
NA,TRBJ1-6,TRBV24-1,NA,CATSDGQSNSPLHF,TGTGCCACCAGTGATGGACAGTCAAATTCACCCCTCCACTTT
NA,TRBJ1-2,TRBV9,many,CASSVGPRTANYGYTF,TGTGCCAGCAGCGTAGGTCCCCGGACAGCTAACTATGGCTACACCTTC
NA,TRBJ2-7,TRBV12-3/TRBV12-4,many,CASSLGTPWYEQYF,TGTGCCAGCAGTTTGGGGACGCCCTGGTACGAGCAGTACTTC
TRBD2,TRBJ2-1,TRBV13,many,CASSAGLEDEQFF,TGTGCCAGCAGCGCCGGACTAGAGGATGAGCAGTTCTTC
TRBD2,TRBJ2-2,TRBV4-2,once,CASSQEGLAGTNTGELFF,TGTGCCAGCAGCCAAGAGGGACTAGCGGGGACGAACACCGGGGAGCTGTTTTTT
NA,TRBJ2-7,TRBV6-2/TRBV6-3,many,CASSAPGFWEQYF,TGTGCCAGCAGTGCCCCCGGGTTTTGGGAGCAGTACTTC
TRBD1,TRBJ1-2,TRBV27,few,CASSLYEPETGIGYTF,TGTGCCAGCAGTTTATATGAGCCGGAGACAGGGATTGGCTACACCTTC